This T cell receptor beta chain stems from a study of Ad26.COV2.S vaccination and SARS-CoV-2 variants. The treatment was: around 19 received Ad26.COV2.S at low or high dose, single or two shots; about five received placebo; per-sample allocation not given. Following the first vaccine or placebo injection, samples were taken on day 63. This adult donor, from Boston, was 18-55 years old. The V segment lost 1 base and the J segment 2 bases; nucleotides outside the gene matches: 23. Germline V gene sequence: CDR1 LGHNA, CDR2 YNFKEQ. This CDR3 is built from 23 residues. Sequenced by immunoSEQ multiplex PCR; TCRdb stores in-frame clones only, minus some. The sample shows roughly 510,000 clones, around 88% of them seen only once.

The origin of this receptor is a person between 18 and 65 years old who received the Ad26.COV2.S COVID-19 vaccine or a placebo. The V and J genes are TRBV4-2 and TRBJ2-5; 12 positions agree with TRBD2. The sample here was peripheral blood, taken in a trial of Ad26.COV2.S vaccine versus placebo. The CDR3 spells CASSQATGRRLAGAHAVQETQYF. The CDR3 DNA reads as TGTGCCAGCAGCCAAGCCACCGGGCGTCGACTAGCGGGAGCCCATGCAGTTCAAGAGACCCAGTACTTC.